This is a list of T cell receptor beta chains from one sample in a study of identifying expanded T cells in peripheral blood. Profiling relied on immunoSEQ multiplex PCR, and the TCRdb table lists in-frame clones only, not all of them. The sample holds tens of thousands of clones, approximately 80% seen once. Sequencing was carried out using blood. The source of these receptors is a person aged 18 to 75 in good health. Both conserved end residues are part of each CDR3. The D gene is left open where the match is weak. Size values are once, few and many counts, or a class for expanded clones, and some rows have none.

d_call: .; j_call: TRBJ2-7; v_call: TRBV2; clone_size: .; cdr3_nt: TGTGCCAGCAGTTGGGACTCTTCCTCCTACGAGCAGTACTTC; cdr3_aa: CASSWDSSSYEQYF
d_call: TRBD2; j_call: TRBJ2-1; v_call: TRBV6-5; clone_size: .; cdr3_nt: TGTGCCAGCAGTTCCTTACCGGGACTACCATACAATGAGCAGTTCTTC; cdr3_aa: CASSSLPGLPYNEQFF
d_call: .; j_call: TRBJ1-5; v_call: TRBV28; clone_size: .; cdr3_nt: TGTGCCAGCAGCCCAATCAATCAGCCCCAGCATTTT; cdr3_aa: CASSPINQPQHF
d_call: .; j_call: TRBJ2-7; v_call: TRBV6-1; clone_size: .; cdr3_nt: TGTGCCAGCAGTGACCCCTTTGGGGCCGAGCAGTACTTC; cdr3_aa: CASSDPFGAEQYF
d_call: TRBD2; j_call: TRBJ2-4; v_call: TRBV2; clone_size: .; cdr3_nt: TGTGCCAGCAGTGAAGGACTAGCGGGAAACATTCAGTACTTC; cdr3_aa: CASSEGLAGNIQYF
d_call: .; j_call: TRBJ2-3; v_call: TRBV9; clone_size: .; cdr3_nt: TGTGCCAGCAGCCAATGGACTAGCACAGATACGCAGTATTTT; cdr3_aa: CASSQWTSTDTQYF
d_call: .; j_call: TRBJ2-7; v_call: TRBV19; clone_size: .; cdr3_nt: TGTGCCAGTAGTATTGTAGGGGGACCTTCCTACGAGCAGTACTTC; cdr3_aa: CASSIVGGPSYEQYF
d_call: .; j_call: TRBJ1-5; v_call: TRBV7-2; clone_size: .; cdr3_nt: TGTGCCAGTAGCTTTTCGGGGCGAAATCAGCCCCAGCATTTT; cdr3_aa: CASSFSGRNQPQHF
d_call: .; j_call: TRBJ1-5; v_call: TRBV30; clone_size: .; cdr3_nt: TGTGCCTGGAGTAGGGGTAAGAACAATCAGCCCCAGCATTTT; cdr3_aa: CAWSRGKNNQPQHF
d_call: .; j_call: TRBJ2-7; v_call: TRBV7-6; clone_size: .; cdr3_nt: TGTGCCAGCAGCTTAGGGCAGGGGATAGCAAAGGATCTGATTTCCTACGAGCAGTACTTC; cdr3_aa: CASSLGQGIAKDLISYEQYF
d_call: .; j_call: TRBJ2-2; v_call: TRBV7-9; clone_size: .; cdr3_nt: TGTGCCAGCAGCTTATCTGCCGGGGAGCTGTTTTTT; cdr3_aa: CASSLSAGELFF
d_call: .; j_call: TRBJ1-2; v_call: TRBV30; clone_size: .; cdr3_nt: TGTGCCTGGAGTGGGAAGAGGACGCCGGATGGCTACACCTTC; cdr3_aa: CAWSGKRTPDGYTF
d_call: .; j_call: TRBJ2-1; v_call: TRBV5-8; clone_size: .; cdr3_nt: TGTGCCAGCAGCCCACACATCTCCTACAATGAGCAGTTCTTC; cdr3_aa: CASSPHISYNEQFF
d_call: .; j_call: TRBJ1-3; v_call: TRBV6-6; clone_size: .; cdr3_nt: TGTGCCAGCAGTTACCCCGGGCCCCTAGGAAACACCATATATTTT; cdr3_aa: CASSYPGPLGNTIYF
d_call: TRBD1; j_call: TRBJ2-7; v_call: TRBV7-2; clone_size: .; cdr3_nt: TGTGCCAGCAGCTTAGCTTTGGGACAGGGTTCCGAGCAGTACTTC; cdr3_aa: CASSLALGQGSEQYF
d_call: .; j_call: TRBJ1-2; v_call: TRBV6-1; clone_size: .; cdr3_nt: TGTGCCAGCAGTGAAGGGGGTACTTATGGCTACACCTTC; cdr3_aa: CASSEGGTYGYTF
d_call: .; j_call: TRBJ2-3; v_call: TRBV6-1; clone_size: .; cdr3_nt: TGTGCCAGCAGTGAGCAGGGAGATACGCAGTATTTT; cdr3_aa: CASSEQGDTQYF
d_call: .; j_call: TRBJ2-7; v_call: TRBV23-1; clone_size: .; cdr3_nt: TGCGCCAGCAGGCACGTTTGGAGCTACGAGCAGTACTTC; cdr3_aa: CASRHVWSYEQYF
d_call: .; j_call: TRBJ2-7; v_call: TRBV11-3; clone_size: .; cdr3_nt: TGTGCCAGCAGCTCGTGGGAGAACGAGCAGTACTTC; cdr3_aa: CASSSWENEQYF
d_call: TRBD1; j_call: TRBJ1-5; v_call: TRBV19; clone_size: few; cdr3_nt: TGTGCCAGTAGTATTTCCCCCCGGGACAGCCAGCATTTT; cdr3_aa: CASSISPRDSQHF
d_call: TRBD1; j_call: TRBJ1-2; v_call: TRBV7-9; clone_size: .; cdr3_nt: TGTGCCAGCAGCAACCGAACCAGGGGGCGGCTAGGCTATGGCTACACCTTC; cdr3_aa: CASSNRTRGRLGYGYTF
d_call: TRBD1; j_call: TRBJ1-3; v_call: TRBV5-1; clone_size: .; cdr3_nt: TGCGCCAGCAGCTTGGGGGGACAGAACTCTGGAAACACCATATATTTT; cdr3_aa: CASSLGGQNSGNTIYF
d_call: .; j_call: TRBJ1-4; v_call: TRBV19; clone_size: .; cdr3_nt: TGTGCCAGTACAATGAACGGGGGTCCTAATGAAAAACTGTTTTTT; cdr3_aa: CASTMNGGPNEKLFF
d_call: .; j_call: TRBJ1-1; v_call: TRBV19; clone_size: .; cdr3_nt: TGTGCCAGTAACACGGGACTCGGGCGGAGGACTGAAGCTTTCTTT; cdr3_aa: CASNTGLGRRTEAFF
d_call: .; j_call: TRBJ1-4; v_call: TRBV30; clone_size: .; cdr3_nt: TGTGCCTGGAGTGGAGGACAGTTCGCTAATGAAAAACTGTTTTTT; cdr3_aa: CAWSGGQFANEKLFF
d_call: .; j_call: TRBJ2-2; v_call: TRBV4-1; clone_size: .; cdr3_nt: TGCGCCAGCAGCTTCAGCGCGGCGACAGGTAACAGCCTCGGGGAGCTGTTTTTT; cdr3_aa: CASSFSAATGNSLGELFF
d_call: .; j_call: TRBJ2-5; v_call: TRBV4-3; clone_size: .; cdr3_nt: TGCGCCAGCAGCCAAGATAGAGTGGGCGGGCAGGGCCCCGAGACCCAGTACTTC; cdr3_aa: CASSQDRVGGQGPETQYF
d_call: .; j_call: TRBJ2-5; v_call: TRBV5-1; clone_size: .; cdr3_nt: TGCGCCAGCAGACCCGAGACATTGTACCAAGAGACCCAGTACTTC; cdr3_aa: CASRPETLYQETQYF
d_call: .; j_call: TRBJ1-1; v_call: TRBV5-6; clone_size: .; cdr3_nt: TGTGCCAGCACCATGGGGCAACAGCCCCACACTGAAGCTTTCTTT; cdr3_aa: CASTMGQQPHTEAFF
d_call: .; j_call: TRBJ1-5; v_call: TRBV6-5; clone_size: few; cdr3_nt: TGTGCCAGCAGTTACCGGGTAGGGGGCAATCAGCCCCAGCATTTT; cdr3_aa: CASSYRVGGNQPQHF
d_call: TRBD2; j_call: TRBJ2-1; v_call: TRBV19; clone_size: .; cdr3_nt: TGTGCCAGTAGTTCCTCTAGCGGAAAGCAGTTCTTC; cdr3_aa: CASSSSSGKQFF
d_call: .; j_call: TRBJ2-3; v_call: TRBV7-8; clone_size: .; cdr3_nt: TGTGCCAGCAGCCAAGCGGGTTCCCGGGGCGATACGCAGTATTTT; cdr3_aa: CASSQAGSRGDTQYF
d_call: .; j_call: TRBJ1-1; v_call: TRBV6-5; clone_size: .; cdr3_nt: TGTGCCAGCAATGGGGGGAACACTGAAGCTTTCTTT; cdr3_aa: CASNGGNTEAFF
d_call: TRBD1; j_call: TRBJ1-6; v_call: TRBV2; clone_size: .; cdr3_nt: TGTGCCAGCAGTGAAGCCCTGACAGGGGGCCTTAATAATTCACCCCTCCACTTT; cdr3_aa: CASSEALTGGLNNSPLHF
d_call: TRBD2; j_call: TRBJ2-1; v_call: TRBV5-1; clone_size: .; cdr3_nt: TGCGCCAGCAGCTTGAGACGGGGGGGAAACAATGAGCAGTTCTTC; cdr3_aa: CASSLRRGGNNEQFF
d_call: TRBD1; j_call: TRBJ2-1; v_call: TRBV7-9; clone_size: .; cdr3_nt: TGTGCCAGCAGCTTAGGGAGGACAGGCTATCATGAGCAGTTCTTC; cdr3_aa: CASSLGRTGYHEQFF
d_call: TRBD2; j_call: TRBJ2-1; v_call: TRBV7-2; clone_size: .; cdr3_nt: TGTGCCAGCAGCCAAGGACTAGCGGGAGATCTTGGTAATGAGCAGTTCTTC; cdr3_aa: CASSQGLAGDLGNEQFF
d_call: .; j_call: TRBJ1-1; v_call: TRBV2; clone_size: few; cdr3_nt: TGTGCCAGCAATCTGGAAGGGGGTGGAACTGAAGCTTTCTTT; cdr3_aa: CASNLEGGGTEAFF
d_call: TRBD2; j_call: TRBJ2-5; v_call: TRBV27; clone_size: .; cdr3_nt: TGTGCCAGCAGTCGGACTAGCGGGAGTCAAGAGACCCAGTACTTC; cdr3_aa: CASSRTSGSQETQYF
d_call: .; j_call: TRBJ1-2; v_call: TRBV14; clone_size: .; cdr3_nt: TGTGCCAGCAGCCAAGATACTGCCCCCTTTGGCTACACCTTC; cdr3_aa: CASSQDTAPFGYTF
d_call: .; j_call: TRBJ2-2; v_call: TRBV7-6; clone_size: .; cdr3_nt: TGTGCCAGCAGCTTTCGACTAGATTCGAGCACCGGGGAGCTGTTTTTT; cdr3_aa: CASSFRLDSSTGELFF
d_call: TRBD1; j_call: TRBJ1-4; v_call: TRBV30; clone_size: .; cdr3_nt: TGTGCCTGGAGTGTACCTGGGACAGGTGGTGAAAAACTGTTTTTT; cdr3_aa: CAWSVPGTGGEKLFF
d_call: .; j_call: TRBJ2-3; v_call: TRBV5-1; clone_size: .; cdr3_nt: TGCGCCAGCAGCTTGGTTGTCGGAATCACAGATACGCAGTATTTT; cdr3_aa: CASSLVVGITDTQYF
d_call: .; j_call: TRBJ2-5; v_call: TRBV9; clone_size: once; cdr3_nt: TGTGCCAGCAGCGGGACCTTAAACATCGAATACCAAGAGACCCAGTACTTC; cdr3_aa: CASSGTLNIEYQETQYF
d_call: .; j_call: TRBJ1-1; v_call: TRBV7-8; clone_size: .; cdr3_nt: TGTGCCAGCAGCTTAACTTGGGGGGCAATAGGGAACACTGAAGCTTTCTTT; cdr3_aa: CASSLTWGAIGNTEAFF
d_call: .; j_call: TRBJ1-1; v_call: TRBV5-1; clone_size: .; cdr3_nt: TGCGCCAGCAGCTGGAGGGGATGGGATGAAGCTTTCTTT; cdr3_aa: CASSWRGWDEAFF
d_call: TRBD1; j_call: TRBJ1-1; v_call: TRBV6-5; clone_size: .; cdr3_nt: TGTGCCAGCCGACAGGGTCGCACTGAAGCTTTCTTT; cdr3_aa: CASRQGRTEAFF
d_call: .; j_call: TRBJ2-5; v_call: TRBV21-1; clone_size: .; cdr3_nt: TGTGCCAGCAGGAAAGGAGGGGAGACCCAGTACTTC; cdr3_aa: CASRKGGETQYF
d_call: TRBD1; j_call: TRBJ1-5; v_call: TRBV6-5; clone_size: .; cdr3_nt: TGTGCCAGCAGACCAGGACAGGGTATTTATCAGCCCCAGCATTTT; cdr3_aa: CASRPGQGIYQPQHF
d_call: .; j_call: TRBJ1-2; v_call: TRBV12-2; clone_size: .; cdr3_nt: TGTGCTAAGGTTGAGGGGGACTATGGCTACACCTTC; cdr3_aa: CAKVEGDYGYTF
d_call: .; j_call: TRBJ2-5; v_call: TRBV6-1; clone_size: .; cdr3_nt: TGTGCCAGCAGTGAGGAGACCCAGTACTTC; cdr3_aa: CASSEETQYF
d_call: .; j_call: TRBJ2-3; v_call: TRBV10-1; clone_size: .; cdr3_nt: TGCGCCAGCAACCAGGGTGGCACAGATACGCAGTATTTT; cdr3_aa: CASNQGGTDTQYF
d_call: .; j_call: TRBJ2-1; v_call: TRBV6-6; clone_size: .; cdr3_nt: TGTGCCAGCACGTCGGCGGGAACCTACAATGAGCAGTTCTTC; cdr3_aa: CASTSAGTYNEQFF
d_call: .; j_call: TRBJ1-6; v_call: TRBV6-1; clone_size: .; cdr3_nt: TGTGCCAGCAGTGAAGGGTTCGCGTCCCACTTT; cdr3_aa: CASSEGFASHF
d_call: .; j_call: TRBJ2-7; v_call: TRBV5-6; clone_size: .; cdr3_nt: TGTGCCAGCAGCTTGGCCCAGGGTGTACGCGAGCAGTACTTC; cdr3_aa: CASSLAQGVREQYF